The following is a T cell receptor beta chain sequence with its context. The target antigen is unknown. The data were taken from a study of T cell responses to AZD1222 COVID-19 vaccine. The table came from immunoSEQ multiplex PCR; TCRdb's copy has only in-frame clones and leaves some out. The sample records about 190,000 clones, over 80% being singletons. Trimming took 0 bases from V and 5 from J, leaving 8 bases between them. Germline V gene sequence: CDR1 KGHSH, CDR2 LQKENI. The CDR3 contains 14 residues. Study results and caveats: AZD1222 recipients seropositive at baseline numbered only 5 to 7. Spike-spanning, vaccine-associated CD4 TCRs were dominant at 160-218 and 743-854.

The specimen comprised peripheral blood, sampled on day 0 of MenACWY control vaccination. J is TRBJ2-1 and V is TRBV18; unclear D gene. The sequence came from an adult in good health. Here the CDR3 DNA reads TGTGCCAGCTCACCACCGCTACCCAACAATGAGCAGTTCTTC. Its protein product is CASSPPLPNNEQFF.